The sequence of this T cell receptor (beta chain) was determined in a study of early T cells in non-severe SARS-CoV-2 infection. For the study at large: Unpaired chains resulted from sequencing bulk RNA of unsorted whole blood. Points from the study as a whole: VDJdb matches were skewed toward anti-spike CD8 T cell responses.

The TCR library protocol was used to attach unique molecular identifiers. These identifiers were attached to individual cDNA molecules. TCRdb re-analysed the 5' RACE reads in MiXCR, keeping a single row per CDR3 protein. The sample includes tens of thousands of distinct CDR3 sequences, roughly 6.2% of them seen just once. The CDR3 length is 13 residues. V lost 5 bases to trimming and J lost 7 bases; unmatched junction nucleotides: 5. This clonotype was observed a handful of times. The antigen remains unidentified. The receptor's source is an adult who was a healthcare worker with PCR-confirmed SARS-CoV-2 infection or an uninfected control (not recorded which). The rearrangement joins TRBV12-3 or TRBV12-4 to TRBJ2-1, with TRBD2 matching 7 bases. Material: whole blood. This CDR3 is CASSPLGGNEQFF. The CDR3 DNA reads as TGTGCCAGCAGTCCATTGGGGGGGAATGAGCAGTTCTTC.